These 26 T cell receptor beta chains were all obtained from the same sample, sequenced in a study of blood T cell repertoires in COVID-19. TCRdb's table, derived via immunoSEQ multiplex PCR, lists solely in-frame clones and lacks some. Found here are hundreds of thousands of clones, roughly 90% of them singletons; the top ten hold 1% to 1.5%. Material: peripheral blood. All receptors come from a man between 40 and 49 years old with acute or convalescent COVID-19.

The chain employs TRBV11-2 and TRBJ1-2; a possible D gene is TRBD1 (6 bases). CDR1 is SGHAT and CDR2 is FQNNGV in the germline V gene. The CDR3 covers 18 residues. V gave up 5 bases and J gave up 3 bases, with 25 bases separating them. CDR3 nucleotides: TGTGCCAGCAGCCTACGGCCGGGACACAGAGACCCCGACTATGGCTACACCTTC. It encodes CASSLRPGHRDPDYGYTF.

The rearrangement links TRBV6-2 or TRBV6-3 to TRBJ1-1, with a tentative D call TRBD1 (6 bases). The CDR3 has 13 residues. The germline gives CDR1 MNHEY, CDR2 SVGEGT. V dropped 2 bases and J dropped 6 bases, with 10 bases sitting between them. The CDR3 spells CASSYPTGPEAFF. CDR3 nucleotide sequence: TGTGCCAGCAGTTACCCGACAGGTCCTGAAGCTTTCTTT.

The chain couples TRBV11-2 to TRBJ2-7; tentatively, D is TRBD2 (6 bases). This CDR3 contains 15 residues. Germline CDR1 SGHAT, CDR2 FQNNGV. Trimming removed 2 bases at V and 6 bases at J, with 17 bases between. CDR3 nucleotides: TGTGCCAGCAGCTTAAACTCCGGGGGACGATTCGAGCAGTACTTC. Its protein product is CASSLNSGGRFEQYF. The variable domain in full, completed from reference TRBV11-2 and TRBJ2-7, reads EAGVAQSPRYKIIEKRQSVAFWCNPISGHATLYWYQQILGQGPKLLIQFQNNGVVDDSQLPKDRFSAERLKGVDSTLKIQPAKLEDSAVYLCASSLNSGGRFEQYFGPGTRLTVT.

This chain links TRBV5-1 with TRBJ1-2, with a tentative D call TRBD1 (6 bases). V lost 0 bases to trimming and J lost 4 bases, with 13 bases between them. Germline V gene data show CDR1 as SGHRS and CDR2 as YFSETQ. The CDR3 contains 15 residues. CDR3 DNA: TGCGCCAGCAGCTTGGGCATACAGGGTCCCTATGGCTACACCTTC. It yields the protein CASSLGIQGPYGYTF.

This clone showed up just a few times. Written as DNA, the CDR3 is TGTGCCAGCAGCTTGCTCGGAAACGGAGGCAATCAGCCCCAGCATTTT. This sequence encodes CASSLLGNGGNQPQHF. The chain carries TRBV5-6 and TRBJ1-5, with D unresolved. V lost 1 base to trimming and J lost 2 bases, with 13 bases between them. Germline CDR1 reads SGHDT; CDR2 reads YYEEEE. This CDR3 is 16 amino acids long.

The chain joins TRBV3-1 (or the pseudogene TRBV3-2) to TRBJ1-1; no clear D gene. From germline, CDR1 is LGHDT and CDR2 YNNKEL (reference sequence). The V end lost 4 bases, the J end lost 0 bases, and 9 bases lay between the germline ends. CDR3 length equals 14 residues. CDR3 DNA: TGTGCCAGCAGCCTCGGACTCATGAACACTGAAGCTTTCTTT. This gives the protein CASSLGLMNTEAFF.

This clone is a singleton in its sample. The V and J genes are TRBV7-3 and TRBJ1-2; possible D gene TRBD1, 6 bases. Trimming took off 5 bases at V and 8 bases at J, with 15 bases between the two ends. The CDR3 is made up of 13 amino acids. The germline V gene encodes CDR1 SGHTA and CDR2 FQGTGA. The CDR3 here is CASSQWDKQGYTF. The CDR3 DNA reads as TGTGCCAGCAGCCAATGGGACAAACAGGGCTACACCTTC.

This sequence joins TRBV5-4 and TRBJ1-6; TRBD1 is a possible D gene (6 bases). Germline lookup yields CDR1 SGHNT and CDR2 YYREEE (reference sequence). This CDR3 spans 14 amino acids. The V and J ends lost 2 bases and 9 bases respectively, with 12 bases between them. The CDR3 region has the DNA TGTGCCAGCAGCTTTGGGGGCGGAGGTTCACCCCTCCACTTT. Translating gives CASSFGGGGSPLHF.

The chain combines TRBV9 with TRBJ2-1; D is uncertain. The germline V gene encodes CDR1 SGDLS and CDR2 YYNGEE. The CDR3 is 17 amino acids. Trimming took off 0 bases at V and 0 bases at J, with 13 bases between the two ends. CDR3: CASSVASRMSSYNEQFF. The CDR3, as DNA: TGTGCCAGCAGCGTAGCTTCGCGGATGAGCTCCTACAATGAGCAGTTCTTC.

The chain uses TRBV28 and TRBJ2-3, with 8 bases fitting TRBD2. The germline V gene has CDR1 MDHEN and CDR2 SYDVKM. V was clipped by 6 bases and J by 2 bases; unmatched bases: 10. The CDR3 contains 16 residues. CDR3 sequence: CASSYGLAGDTDTQYF. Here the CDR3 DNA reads TGTGCCAGCAGCTATGGGCTAGCGGGCGACACAGATACGCAGTATTTT.

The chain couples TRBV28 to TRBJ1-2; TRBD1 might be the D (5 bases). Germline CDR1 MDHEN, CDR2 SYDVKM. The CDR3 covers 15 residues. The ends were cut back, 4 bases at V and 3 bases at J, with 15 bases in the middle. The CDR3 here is CASSSPGGKDYGYTF. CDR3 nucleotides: TGTGCCAGCAGTTCCCCCGGGGGAAAGGACTATGGCTACACCTTC.

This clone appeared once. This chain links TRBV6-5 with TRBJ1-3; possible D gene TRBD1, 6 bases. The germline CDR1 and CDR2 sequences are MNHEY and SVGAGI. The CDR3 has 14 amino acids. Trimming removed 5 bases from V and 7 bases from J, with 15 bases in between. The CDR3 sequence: CASSTGPEGNTIYF. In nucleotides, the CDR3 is TGTGCCAGCAGTACAGGGCCTGAGGGGAACACCATATATTTT.

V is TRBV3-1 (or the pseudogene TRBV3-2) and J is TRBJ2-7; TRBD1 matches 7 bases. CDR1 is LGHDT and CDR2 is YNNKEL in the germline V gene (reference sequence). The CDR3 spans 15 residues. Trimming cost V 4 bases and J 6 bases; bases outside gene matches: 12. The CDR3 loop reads CASSPLGTDPTEQYF. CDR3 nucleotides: TGTGCCAGCAGCCCCCTCGGGACAGACCCAACCGAGCAGTACTTC.

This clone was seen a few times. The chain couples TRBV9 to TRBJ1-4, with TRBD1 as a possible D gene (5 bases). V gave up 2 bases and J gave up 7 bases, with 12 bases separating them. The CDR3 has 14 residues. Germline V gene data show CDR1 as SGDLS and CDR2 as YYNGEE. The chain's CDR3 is CASSVRGRPEKLFF. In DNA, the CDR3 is TGTGCCAGCAGCGTTCGGGGGAGGCCTGAAAAACTGTTTTTT.

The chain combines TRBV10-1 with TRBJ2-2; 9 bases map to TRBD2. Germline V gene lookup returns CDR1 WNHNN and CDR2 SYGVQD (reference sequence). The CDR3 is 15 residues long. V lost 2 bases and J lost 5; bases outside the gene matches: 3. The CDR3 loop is CASSEIAGVTGELFF. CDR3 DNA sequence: TGCGCCAGCAGTGAGATAGCGGGAGTTACCGGGGAGCTGTTTTTT.

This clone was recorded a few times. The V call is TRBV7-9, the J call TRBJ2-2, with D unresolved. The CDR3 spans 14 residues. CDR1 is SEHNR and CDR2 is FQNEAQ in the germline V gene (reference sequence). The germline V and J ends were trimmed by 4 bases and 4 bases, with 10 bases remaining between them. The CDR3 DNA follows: TGTGCCAGCAGCTCACAGCCTATCACCGGGGAGCTGTTTTTT. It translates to CASSSQPITGELFF.

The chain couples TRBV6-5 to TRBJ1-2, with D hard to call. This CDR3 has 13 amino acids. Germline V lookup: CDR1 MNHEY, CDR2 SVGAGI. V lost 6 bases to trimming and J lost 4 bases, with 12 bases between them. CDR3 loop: CASRPAGVYGYTF. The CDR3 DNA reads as TGTGCCAGCAGGCCCGCCGGGGTCTATGGCTACACCTTC.

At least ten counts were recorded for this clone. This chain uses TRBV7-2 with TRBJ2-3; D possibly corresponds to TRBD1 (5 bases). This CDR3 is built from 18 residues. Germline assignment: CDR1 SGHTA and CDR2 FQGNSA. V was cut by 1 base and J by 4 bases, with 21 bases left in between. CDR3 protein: CASSLGLRAGYGSDTQYF. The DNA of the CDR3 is TGTGCCAGCAGCTTAGGTCTTCGGGCAGGGTACGGCTCAGATACGCAGTATTTT.

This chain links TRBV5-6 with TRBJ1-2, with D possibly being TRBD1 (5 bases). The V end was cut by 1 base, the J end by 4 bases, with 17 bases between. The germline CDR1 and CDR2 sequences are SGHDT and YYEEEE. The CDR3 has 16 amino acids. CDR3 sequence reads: CASSLIGAGRRYGYTF. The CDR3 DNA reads TGTGCCAGCAGCTTGATAGGTGCAGGGCGTCGCTATGGCTACACCTTC.

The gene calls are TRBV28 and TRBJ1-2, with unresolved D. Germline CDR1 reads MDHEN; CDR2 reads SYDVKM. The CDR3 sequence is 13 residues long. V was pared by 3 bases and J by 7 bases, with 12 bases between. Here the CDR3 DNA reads TGTGCCAGCAGTTTCTATGAGATCCCTGGCTACACCTTC. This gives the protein CASSFYEIPGYTF.

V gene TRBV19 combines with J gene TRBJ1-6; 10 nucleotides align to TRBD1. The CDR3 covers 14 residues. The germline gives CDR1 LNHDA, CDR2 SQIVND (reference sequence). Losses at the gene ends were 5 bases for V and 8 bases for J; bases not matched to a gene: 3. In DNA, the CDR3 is TGTGCCAGTAGTCCCGGGACAGGGGATTCACCCCTCCACTTT. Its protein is CASSPGTGDSPLHF. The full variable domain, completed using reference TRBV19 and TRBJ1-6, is DGGITQSPKYLFRKEGQNVTLSCEQNLNHDAMYWYRQDPGQGLRLIYYSQIVNDFQKGDIAEGYSVSREKKESFPLTVTSAQKNPTAFYLCASSPGTGDSPLHFGNGTRLTVT.

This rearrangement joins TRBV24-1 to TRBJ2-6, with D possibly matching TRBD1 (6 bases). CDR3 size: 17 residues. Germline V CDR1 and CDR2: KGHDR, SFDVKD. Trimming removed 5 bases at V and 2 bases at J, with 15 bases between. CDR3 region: CATSAQQGEPGANVLTF. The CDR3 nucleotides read TGTGCCACCAGTGCTCAACAGGGTGAGCCTGGGGCCAACGTCCTGACTTTC.

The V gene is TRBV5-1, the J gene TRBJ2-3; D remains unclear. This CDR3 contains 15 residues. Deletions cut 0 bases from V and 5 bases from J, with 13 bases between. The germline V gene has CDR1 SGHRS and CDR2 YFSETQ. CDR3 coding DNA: TGCGCCAGCAGCTTGGATCCCAGCGACGAAGATACGCAGTATTTT. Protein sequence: CASSLDPSDEDTQYF.

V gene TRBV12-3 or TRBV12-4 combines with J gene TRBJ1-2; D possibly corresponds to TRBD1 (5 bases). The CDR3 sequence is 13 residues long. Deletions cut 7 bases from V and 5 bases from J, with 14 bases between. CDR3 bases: TGTGCCAGCACCGCGGGGGTACGGTATGGCTACACCTTC. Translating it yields CASTAGVRYGYTF.

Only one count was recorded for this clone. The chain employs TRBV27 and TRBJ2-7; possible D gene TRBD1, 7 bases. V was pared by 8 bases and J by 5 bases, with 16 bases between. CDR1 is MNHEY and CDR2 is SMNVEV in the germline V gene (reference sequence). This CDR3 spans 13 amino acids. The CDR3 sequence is CASGQGGTNEQYF. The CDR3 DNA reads TGTGCCAGCGGTCAGGGGGGTACCAACGAGCAGTACTTC.

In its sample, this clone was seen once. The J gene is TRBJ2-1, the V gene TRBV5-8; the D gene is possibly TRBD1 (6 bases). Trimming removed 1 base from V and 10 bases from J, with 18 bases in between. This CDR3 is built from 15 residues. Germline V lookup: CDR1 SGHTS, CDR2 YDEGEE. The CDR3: CASSLLQGLYREQFF. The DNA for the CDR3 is TGTGCCAGCAGCTTGTTACAGGGCCTCTACAGGGAGCAGTTCTTC.